The sequence of this TCR beta chain was determined in a study of naive and memory T cell subsets (TCRdb year 2017). For the wider study: The figure summarizing the skin biopsy and whole blood samples listed about ten blood donors, 7 tuberculin skin test biopsies and 3 saline control biopsies. PCR2 was typically run as a SYBR Green qPCR and stopped at a set threshold, although low-input samples could use end-point PCR of around 6 cycles instead.

The library was obtained by 5' RACE. The ligated cDNA was amplified in four rounds of PCR with nested alpha and beta constant region primers together with the SP2 primer. For the blood and skin samples, TCR RNA was reverse transcribed with SuperScript IV using primers for the alpha and beta constant regions. An oligonucleotide carrying the Illumina SP2 primer and a UMI was ligated to the cDNA 3' end using T4 RNA ligase 1. To prevent hairpin formation, the 12-nucleotide UMI was made up of two random hexamers with an eight-base spacer between them. TCR alpha and beta chain libraries were processed separately from the second PCR onward, with dual indexing for multiplexing. After pooling, the indexed libraries were analyzed by capillary electrophoresis and sequenced on either an Illumina MiSeq or NextSeq. Libraries were spiked with PhiX DNA at roughly 5-7.5% so that base diversity was increased and cluster recognition was improved. As for the authors' bioinformatics: UMIs were extracted from read 2 by Demultiplexor and combined with the TCR sequence from read 1, and reads were split according to sample indices. V and J genes and V-J junctions were identified by Decombinator, which gave every TCR a five-part identifier that included V and J deletions. UMIs were used by Collapsinator to correct sequencing errors and PCR amplification heterogeneity, so that a UMI-based abundance was obtained for each TCR. Identifiers were converted to nucleotide sequence by CDR3Translator and translated to amino acids, and CDR3 regions were extracted on the basis of terminal motifs. After normalization to the amount of input RNA, error-corrected alpha and beta TCR counts from blood and skin were compared. In TCRdb, the public reads were trimmed at Q25 with fastp and aligned with MiXCR, with productive beta chains retained. A single entry per CDR3 protein holds the most common genes and DNA from its merged rows. The V and J calls follow TCRdb's processing rather than the paper's. This sample holds approximately 49,000 distinct CDR3 sequences; over 3.5% were observed only once. Together, the top ten hold around 0.8% of the sample.

This clonotype was seen many times. Its antigen has not been determined. It has no much larger one-base neighbor in the sample; base qualities were not kept. V gives up 3 bases and J gives up 5 bases, and the segment between their germline ends measures 3 bases. The CDR3 contains 11 residues, cysteine and phenylalanine counted. CDR3 DNA only is kept here, 33 bases in frame from base 1. The germline V gene provides CDR1 MNHNS and CDR2 SASEGT. Broader findings and caveats from the paper: The RNA-based method was acknowledged as potentially sensitive to TCR transcript changes with T cell activation and differentiation.

The study described a robust, sensitive protocol for amplifying, sequencing and analyzing TCRs, using 3' ligation of a UMI-containing oligonucleotide to TCR cDNA. For whole blood analysis, over 2 ml of peripheral blood was collected from healthy adult volunteers into Tempus tubes, and RNA was extracted following the manufacturer's instructions. Total RNA was treated with RQ1 DNase, without cell sorting, prior to reverse transcription, with an input of about 1 to 1,100 ng being targeted. Libraries were prepared from skin biopsies and whole blood to test how robust the pipeline was in samples where T cells are a minority population.

The sequence derives from a female donor in good health. Recombination connected TRBV6-1 to TRBJ2-3; the D gene is not confidently resolved. The CDR3 region reads CASSEGDTQYF. Here is the DNA: TGTGCCAGCAGTGAGGGAGATACGCAGTATTTT.